This T cell receptor (beta chain) was sequenced in a study of T cell responses to AZD1222 COVID-19 vaccine. About this clone itself: Its antigen is unknown.

Findings and limits, study-wide: Females made up more of the donors, who were largely white British, and clonal diversity may have come out too low. Two doses of AZD1222 preceded a rise in Spike-specific TCR breadth and depth. None of the repertoires were sampled until the peak T cell response had passed. At study baseline, merely a handful of AZD1222 recipients were seropositive.

Unmatched junction bases numbered 6, after V lost 0 bases and J lost 5 bases. Germline V gene lookup returns CDR1 LNHNV and CDR2 YYDKDF (reference sequence). The CDR3 runs 16 residues. This table comes from immunoSEQ multiplex PCR, and its TCRdb copy is limited to in-frame clones, with some not included. The sample has approximately 65,000 clones, around four fifths seen once; the top ten hold 9% to 14%. The material was peripheral blood, obtained on day 0 of AZD1222 vaccination. The sequence was collected from an adult in good health. The chain carries TRBV15 and TRBJ1-1, with TRBD1 identical over 10 bases. CDR3 nucleotides: TGTGCCACCAGCAGAGAGGGACAGGGGAGAGGGACTGAAGCTTTCTTT. It translates to CATSREGQGRGTEAFF.